The 9 T cell receptor beta chains presented below share a single source sample, sequenced in a study of blood T cell repertoires in COVID-19. The method was immunoSEQ multiplex PCR; TCRdb's version includes in-frame clones alone and lacks a portion of them. This table holds some 96,000 clones, approximately 86% found once. The sample was peripheral blood. The receptors were sampled from a man older than 75 with acute or convalescent COVID-19.

The chain couples TRBV19 to TRBJ1-2; D perhaps matches TRBD1 (5 bases). This CDR3 spans 18 amino acids. Germline V gene sequence: CDR1 LNHDA, CDR2 SQIVND (reference sequence). Trimming took 0 bases from V and 1 from J, leaving 18 bases between them. CDR3 in amino acids: CASSIEGRGREFNYGYTF. The CDR3 DNA reads as TGTGCCAGTAGTATAGAGGGAAGGGGTCGTGAATTTAACTATGGCTACACCTTC.

V is TRBV24-1 and J is TRBJ2-2; TRBD1 aligns across 9 bases. CDR3 size: 15 residues. The ends lost 7 bases at V and 5 bases at J; junction bases unmatched: 7. Germline CDR1 KGHDR, CDR2 SFDVKD. CDR3 region: CATRAGQGRTGELFF. CDR3 coding DNA: TGTGCCACCAGAGCGGGACAGGGAAGAACCGGGGAGCTGTTTTTT.

The rearrangement joins TRBV9 to TRBJ2-1; 13 bases line up with TRBD2. This CDR3 comprises 15 residues. Germline V gene data show CDR1 as SGDLS and CDR2 as YYNGEE. V trimming: 3 bases; J trimming: 9 bases; junction bases outside the gene matches: 6. The CDR3 protein is CASSGGTSGISEQFF. CDR3 coding DNA: TGTGCCAGCAGCGGAGGGACTAGCGGGATATCTGAGCAGTTCTTC.

The rearrangement links TRBV9 to TRBJ2-2; possibly TRBD2 for D (6 bases). This CDR3 is built from 17 residues. Germline V CDR1 and CDR2: SGDLS, YYNGEE. Trimming removed 0 bases at V and 3 bases at J, with 15 bases between. For the CDR3, the DNA is TGTGCCAGCAGCGTAGCTGGAGGGGTGTCCGACACCGGGGAGCTGTTTTTT. Translating gives CASSVAGGVSDTGELFF. The full variable domain, completed using reference TRBV9 and TRBJ2-2, is DSGVTQTPKHLITATGQRVTLRCSPRSGDLSVYWYQQSLDQGLQFLIQYYNGEERAKGNILERFSAQQFPDLHSELNLSSLELGDSALYFCASSVAGGVSDTGELFFGEGSRLTVL.

This chain links TRBV4-1 with TRBJ2-7; 11 positions match TRBD2. The CDR3 is 15 amino acids. Germline V CDR1 and CDR2: MGHRA, YSYEKL. Trimming removed 6 bases from V and 6 bases from J; junction bases left unmatched: 10. CDR3: CASRSTSGRIREQYF. CDR3 bases: TGCGCCAGCAGATCCACTAGCGGGAGAATCCGCGAGCAGTACTTC.

The gene calls are TRBV9 and TRBJ2-7; D may be TRBD1 (6 bases). This CDR3 has 16 amino acids. V was clipped by 4 bases and J by 3 bases, with 20 bases between them. From germline, CDR1 is SGDLS and CDR2 YYNGEE. The CDR3 loop is CASSLPPPGHYYEQYF. For the CDR3, the DNA is TGTGCCAGCAGCTTACCTCCTCCGGGACACTACTACGAGCAGTACTTC.

The rearrangement links TRBV28 to TRBJ2-7; D is unresolved. Deletions cut 10 bases from V and 0 bases from J, with 16 bases between. Germline assignment: CDR1 MDHEN and CDR2 SYDVKM. This CDR3 is built from 14 residues. The CDR3: CATNVQAVSYEQYF. The CDR3 bases are TGTGCCACCAACGTTCAGGCAGTCTCCTACGAGCAGTACTTC.

This clone appeared once. V is TRBV28 and J is TRBJ1-4, with D possibly matching TRBD1 (5 bases). This CDR3 is built from 14 residues. Germline CDR1 MDHEN, CDR2 SYDVKM. Trimming left V 7 bases short and J 7 bases short, with 16 bases between. The CDR3: CASKPGGGVEKLFF. The CDR3 bases are TGTGCCAGCAAGCCGGGGGGGGGAGTTGAAAAACTGTTTTTT.

This clone was counted once. The rearrangement uses TRBV10-3 and TRBJ2-3; D possibly corresponds to TRBD2 (6 bases). Looked up from germline, CDR1 is ENHRY and CDR2 is SYGVKD. The CDR3 is 14 amino acids. Between the trimmed V and J ends, which lost 7 bases and 0 bases, there was a span of 11 bases. The CDR3 is CAITPSESTDTQYF. CDR3 nucleotide sequence: TGTGCCATCACCCCTAGCGAGAGCACAGATACGCAGTATTTT.